This T cell receptor beta chain emerged from a study of control samples from healthy donors and cancer patients. Worth noting for this clone: A read error may account for a junction end that differs from germline.

Clones were sequenced by immunoSEQ multiplex PCR, and TCRdb holds only the in-frame ones, with some missing. The data hold some 120,000 clones, with more than 85% observed a single time. The sequenced sample was PBMCs. The sequence came from a man aged 50-59 years with head and neck cancer.

CDR3 protein: CASRLGSGELLF. DNA of the CDR3: TGTGCCAGCAGGCTGGGATCCGGGGAGCTGCTTTTT. This chain joins TRBV5-6 and TRBJ2-2, with TRBD2 as a possible D gene (5 bases). Germline CDR1 is SGHDT and CDR2 is YYEEEE. The CDR3 covers 12 residues. Filled out from reference TRBV5-6 and TRBJ2-2, the complete variable domain reads DAGVTQSPTHLIKTRGQQVTLRCSPKSGHDTVSWYQQALGQGPQFIFQYYEEEERQRGNFPDRFSGHQFPNYSSELNVNALLLGDSALYLCASRLGSGELLFGEGSRLTVL.